Listed below are T cell receptor beta chains from one sample, sequenced in a study of cytomegalovirus exposure and HLA in healthy donors. Data came from immunoSEQ multiplex PCR; TCRdb stores just in-frame clones and leaves some out. This sample has roughly 89,000 clones; under 80% occur once, and the top ten carry 10%. The sequenced material came from PBMCs. These receptors were collected from a man aged 25-45 years in good health and CMV-seropositive. Each CDR3 is given with its conserved first and last residue. A D gene is named only where the DNA matches it firmly. Clone size is shown for a subset of rows, as once, few, many or a class of expanded clone.

clone_size	d_call	j_call	v_call	cdr3_nt	cdr3_aa
NA	TRBD1	TRBJ1-2	TRBV7-9	TGTGCCAGCAGCTTAGTTTCTGTTCGGGACAGCTTTTTCTATGGCTACACCTTC	CASSLVSVRDSFFYGYTF
NA	NA	TRBJ1-4	TRBV30	TGTGCCTGGAGGAGAGGAGCAACTAATGAAAAACTGTTTTTT	CAWRRGATNEKLFF
NA	TRBD2	TRBJ2-1	TRBV4-3	TGCGCCAGCAGCCAAACCCCCCCCGGACTAGCGGGGGGAGTTAACAATGAGCAGTTCTTC	CASSQTPPGLAGGVNNEQFF
NA	NA	TRBJ2-5	TRBV7-7	TGTGCTAGCAGCTTAGGACAACCCAGCCCACAAGAGACCCAGTACTTC	CASSLGQPSPQETQYF
NA	TRBD1	TRBJ2-2	TRBV5-1	TGCGCCAGCAGCCCTAGGGACAGAGTAAACACCGGGGAGCTGTTTTTT	CASSPRDRVNTGELFF
NA	TRBD2	TRBJ2-1	TRBV5-1	TGCGCCAGCAGCTTCCCAGCGGGGTACAATGAGCAGTTCTTC	CASSFPAGYNEQFF
NA	TRBD2	TRBJ2-1	TRBV25-1	TGTGCCAGCAGTAAACCCGGGACTAGCTTCTCTTTGTTCTTC	CASSKPGTSFSLFF
NA	TRBD1	TRBJ2-1	TRBV5-1	TGCGCCAGCAGCACAAGACAGGGCAACAATGAGCAGTTCTTC	CASSTRQGNNEQFF
NA	TRBD1	TRBJ2-1	TRBV5-1	TGCGCCAGCAGCTTGGCAGGGACCAAGGGGGCAAATGAGCAGTTCTTC	CASSLAGTKGANEQFF
NA	TRBD1	TRBJ1-6	TRBV5-6	TGTGCCAGCAGCTTGTTTGGGACAGGGCATTCACCCCTCCACTTT	CASSLFGTGHSPLHF
NA	TRBD2	TRBJ2-2	TRBV28	TGTGCCAGCAGTCTTGAGCGGGGGGGGCCACTGTGGGAGCTGTTTTTT	CASSLERGGPLWELFF
NA	TRBD2	TRBJ2-1	TRBV5-4	TGTGCCAGCAGCTTGGGACTAGCGGGGGGTAGCGATGAGCAGTTCTTC	CASSLGLAGGSDEQFF
NA	NA	TRBJ2-2	TRBV7-2	TGTGCCAGCAGCTTCCCGAATGGGCGGGAGCTGTTTTTT	CASSFPNGRELFF
NA	NA	TRBJ1-1	TRBV29-1	TGCAGCGCCGGTGTCGGAGGGTTCACTGAAGCTTTCTTT	CSAGVGGFTEAFF
few	TRBD1	TRBJ1-1	TRBV18	TGTGCCAGCTCACCATTAGGACAGGACTCGAACACTGAAGCTTTCTTT	CASSPLGQDSNTEAFF